This is a list of T cell receptor beta chains from one sample in a study of T cell responses to AZD1222 COVID-19 vaccine. Using immunoSEQ multiplex PCR, the repertoire was profiled, and TCRdb retains in-frame clones only, with some absent. The table records 85,000 to 95,000 clones, 70% to 90% of them present only once. Sequencing was performed on peripheral blood, taken 28 days after the second AZD1222 dose. The receptors stem from an adult who received the AZD1222 COVID-19 vaccine. Both conserved end residues are trimmed from each CDR3. Each record gives: J gene, V gene, CDR3 protein.

J gene: TRBJ2-3
V gene: TRBV14
CDR3 protein: ASSQAIGVLTDTQY

J gene: TRBJ1-5
V gene: TRBV28
CDR3 protein: ASSFFGQGGEPQH

J gene: TRBJ1-5
V gene: TRBV10-3
CDR3 protein: ATRTGKSNQPQH

J gene: TRBJ1-3
V gene: TRBV13
CDR3 protein: ASNPYGPGNTIY

J gene: TRBJ1-2
V gene: TRBV14
CDR3 protein: ASSLSGGAGYGYT

J gene: TRBJ1-2
V gene: TRBV19
CDR3 protein: ATKRGPNYGYT

J gene: TRBJ2-5
V gene: TRBV5-6
CDR3 protein: ASSNGPGRSQY

J gene: TRBJ2-5
V gene: TRBV3-1/TRBV3-2
CDR3 protein: ASSLGTGRGEYQETQY

J gene: TRBJ2-7
V gene: TRBV5-4
CDR3 protein: ASSSKGTGGEQY

J gene: TRBJ1-5
V gene: TRBV19
CDR3 protein: ASSRLRTGNQPQH

J gene: TRBJ2-7
V gene: TRBV5-4
CDR3 protein: ASSLAGTGLREQY

J gene: TRBJ1-1
V gene: TRBV5-4
CDR3 protein: ASSPGQTSVTEAF

J gene: TRBJ1-2
V gene: TRBV4-3
CDR3 protein: ASRPSSQRGGYT

J gene: TRBJ1-6
V gene: TRBV5-6
CDR3 protein: ASSFLSGYNSPLH

J gene: TRBJ1-2
V gene: TRBV15
CDR3 protein: ATSRDLGPAGYT

J gene: TRBJ2-1
V gene: TRBV9
CDR3 protein: ASSVGPSAGTFSYEQF

J gene: TRBJ1-1
V gene: TRBV30
CDR3 protein: AWRRDSEAF

J gene: TRBJ1-2
V gene: TRBV19
CDR3 protein: ASSIMSGVVGYT

J gene: TRBJ1-2
V gene: TRBV5-6
CDR3 protein: ASSGGGRASGYT

J gene: TRBJ1-2
V gene: TRBV20-1
CDR3 protein: SAHLWNGYT

J gene: TRBJ1-2
V gene: TRBV3-1/TRBV3-2
CDR3 protein: ASSQESGQSANYGYT

J gene: TRBJ2-6
V gene: TRBV19
CDR3 protein: ASSTTADSGANVLT

J gene: TRBJ1-5
V gene: TRBV6-2/TRBV6-3
CDR3 protein: ASSYSEDRGNQWPQH

J gene: TRBJ2-1
V gene: TRBV6-5
CDR3 protein: ASSYATYNEQF

J gene: TRBJ2-7
V gene: TRBV6-5
CDR3 protein: ASSYSGGPSSYEQY

J gene: TRBJ1-1
V gene: TRBV5-1
CDR3 protein: ASSLGTGGEAF

J gene: TRBJ1-2
V gene: TRBV5-1
CDR3 protein: ASSPGTYGYT

J gene: TRBJ1-1
V gene: TRBV6-6
CDR3 protein: ASSLSANTEAF

J gene: TRBJ2-3
V gene: TRBV29-1
CDR3 protein: SSGPGPLGTDTQY

J gene: TRBJ1-4
V gene: TRBV3-1/TRBV3-2
CDR3 protein: ASSHHGTANEKLF

J gene: TRBJ1-5
V gene: TRBV28
CDR3 protein: ASSYPPRQGLNQPQH

J gene: TRBJ1-2
V gene: TRBV28
CDR3 protein: ASSLWGASNYGYT

J gene: TRBJ1-1
V gene: TRBV30
CDR3 protein: AWSSRTPGGAF